The clone carrying this T cell receptor (beta chain) was seen only a few times. Clinical symptoms, serum thyroxine and TRAb, thyroid ultrasound and orbital computed tomography together formed the diagnostic basis. Amplification of TCR beta CDR3 regions used RNA as the template. RT-PCR in the first round (using the HTBI primer set) targeted the TCR CDR3. TCRdb passed the multiplex PCR reads through MiXCR, listing each CDR3 protein once. The sample lists under 750,000 distinct CDR3 sequences, around 19% seen once, with roughly 17% in the top ten. The data belong to a study of T cells in Graves' hyperthyroidism and ophthalmopathy. Across the whole study: Peripheral blood was drawn at first diagnosis, prior to all treatment.

The V end was cut by 4 bases, the J end by 1 base, with 10 bases between. This CDR3 is built from 15 residues. Looked up from germline, CDR1 is SGHVS and CDR2 is FNYEAQ. This receptor was identified in a woman aged 45-59 years with Graves' hyperthyroidism that later progressed to Graves' ophthalmopathy. Sequences were obtained from blood. The rearrangement joins TRBV7-6 to TRBJ2-2; D remains unclear. The CDR3 sequence is CASSSRTLNTGELFF. CDR3 nucleotide sequence: TGTGCCAGCAGCTCCCGGACCCTGAACACCGGGGAGCTGTTTTTT.